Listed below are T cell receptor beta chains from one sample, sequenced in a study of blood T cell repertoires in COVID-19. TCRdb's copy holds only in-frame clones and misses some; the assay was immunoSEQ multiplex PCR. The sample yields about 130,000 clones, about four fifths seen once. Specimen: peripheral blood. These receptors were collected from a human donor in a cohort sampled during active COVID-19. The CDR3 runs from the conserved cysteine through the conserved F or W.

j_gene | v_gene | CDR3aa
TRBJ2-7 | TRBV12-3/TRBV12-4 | CASSHRQGEQYF
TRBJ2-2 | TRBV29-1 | CSVEEGGANTGELFF
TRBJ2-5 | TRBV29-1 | CSGATGYQETQYF
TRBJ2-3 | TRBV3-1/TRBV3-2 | CASSQTPAGGPDTQYF
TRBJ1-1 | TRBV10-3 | CAISGLLRQGNTEAFF
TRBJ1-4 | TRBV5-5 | CASSTVGEANEKLFF
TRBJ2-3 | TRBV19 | CASSRGGLAGRSTDTQYF
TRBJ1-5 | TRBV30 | CAWSVAPFQPQHF
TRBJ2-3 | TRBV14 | CASSPLWLGGRTDTQYF
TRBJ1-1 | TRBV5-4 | CASSSNRDGPEAFF
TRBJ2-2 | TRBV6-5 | CASSTQGGGAGELFF
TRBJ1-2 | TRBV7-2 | CASSLSPQDFYGYTF
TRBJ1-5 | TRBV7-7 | CASSLGQYSNQPQHF
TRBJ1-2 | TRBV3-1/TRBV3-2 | CASSQAGGANYGYTF
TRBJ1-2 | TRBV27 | CASSLSRGSNYGYTF
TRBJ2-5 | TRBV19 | CASSATGAGETQYF
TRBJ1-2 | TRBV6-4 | CASSMDSGYGYTF
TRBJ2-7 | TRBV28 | CASGRDISYEQYF
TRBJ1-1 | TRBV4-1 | CASSQGSGDVAFF
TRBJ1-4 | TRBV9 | CASSVDRANEKLFF
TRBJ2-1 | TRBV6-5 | CASSWRGSSYNEQFF
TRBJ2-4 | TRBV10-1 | CASSGGQAKNIQYF
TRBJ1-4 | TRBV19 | CASSLQGLTNEKLFF
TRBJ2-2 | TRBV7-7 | CASSSNSAPPGELFF